This TCR beta chain is from a study of T cell responses to AZD1222 COVID-19 vaccine. Study conclusions and caveats: After the peak T cell response, and only then, were repertoires sampled.

In regard to this clone: Antigen specificity is unknown.

This table comes from immunoSEQ multiplex PCR, and its TCRdb copy is limited to in-frame clones, with some not included. This sample yields about 180,000 clones, of which around 88% are seen a single time; about 8% belongs to the top ten. Germline V gene sequence: CDR1 MNHEY, CDR2 SVGAGI. This CDR3 contains 11 residues. V was shortened by 11 bases and J by 2 bases, with 10 bases between the two germline ends. The chain couples TRBV6-5 to TRBJ2-7; a weak D match, TRBD1 (6 bases). This clonotype originated in an adult in good health. The sample in question was peripheral blood, obtained on day 0 of AZD1222 vaccination. For the CDR3, the DNA is TGTGCCGGCCGGACAGCCTACGAGCAGTACTTC. Amino acid sequence: CAGRTAYEQYF.